This is a list of T cell receptor beta chains from one sample in a study of blood T cell repertoires in COVID-19. Data came from immunoSEQ multiplex PCR; TCRdb stores just in-frame clones and leaves some out. The repertoire includes fewer than 50,000 clones, approximately 73% of them detected once, and 27% sits in the top ten. Sequenced sample: peripheral blood. The origin of the receptors is a man aged 80 or over with acute or convalescent COVID-19. Both conserved end residues are part of each CDR3. D genes are given only for firm matches. The size field is filled for only some rows; it gives once, few, many or a size class.

v_call: TRBV6-5; d_call: TRBD1; clone_size: .; j_call: TRBJ1-2; cdr3_aa: CASSFGSRRRGRTF; cdr3_nt: TGTGCCAGCAGTTTCGGCTCGAGGAGGAGGGGGCGCACCTTC
v_call: TRBV7-3; d_call: TRBD2; clone_size: .; j_call: TRBJ2-1; cdr3_aa: CASSPGRRGGYNEQFF; cdr3_nt: TGTGCCAGCAGCCCGGGGAGGCGCGGGGGCTACAATGAGCAGTTCTTC
v_call: TRBV29-1; d_call: .; clone_size: .; j_call: TRBJ2-7; cdr3_aa: CSVESRGNEQYF; cdr3_nt: TGCAGCGTTGAATCCAGGGGCAACGAGCAGTACTTC
v_call: TRBV4-1; d_call: TRBD2; clone_size: .; j_call: TRBJ2-1; cdr3_aa: CASSRLPGLGQGEQFF; cdr3_nt: TGCGCCAGCAGCCGCCTCCCGGGACTAGGTCAGGGGGAGCAGTTCTTC
v_call: TRBV19; d_call: .; clone_size: .; j_call: TRBJ2-1; cdr3_aa: CATSLAASSYNEQFF; cdr3_nt: TGTGCCACCTCATTAGCCGCCAGCTCCTACAATGAGCAGTTCTTC
v_call: TRBV12-3/TRBV12-4; d_call: TRBD1; clone_size: .; j_call: TRBJ1-4; cdr3_aa: CASSWGQEEKLFF; cdr3_nt: TGTGCCAGCAGTTGGGGACAGGAAGAAAAACTGTTTTTT
v_call: TRBV11-2; d_call: .; clone_size: .; j_call: TRBJ2-1; cdr3_aa: CASSGSSGAREQFF; cdr3_nt: TGTGCCAGCAGCGGCTCGTCGGGAGCACGAGAGCAGTTCTTC
v_call: TRBV5-4; d_call: TRBD2; clone_size: once; j_call: TRBJ2-5; cdr3_aa: CASSPGGARGGQETQYF; cdr3_nt: TGTGCCAGCAGCCCAGGGGGGGCGCGGGGGGGCCAAGAGACCCAGTACTTC
v_call: TRBV7-3; d_call: TRBD2; clone_size: once; j_call: TRBJ2-6; cdr3_aa: CASSLKGLAGSSSGANVLTF; cdr3_nt: TGTGCCAGCAGCTTAAAGGGACTAGCGGGATCCTCCTCTGGGGCCAACGTCCTGACTTTC
v_call: TRBV19; d_call: .; clone_size: .; j_call: TRBJ2-1; cdr3_aa: CASVSWGQGGHEQFF; cdr3_nt: TGTGCCAGTGTCTCCTGGGGCCAGGGTGGCCATGAGCAGTTCTTC
v_call: TRBV6-1; d_call: .; clone_size: .; j_call: TRBJ1-2; cdr3_aa: CASSEGPVVADYGYTF; cdr3_nt: TGTGCCAGCAGTGAAGGCCCCGTAGTAGCAGACTATGGCTACACCTTC
v_call: TRBV29-1; d_call: TRBD1; clone_size: .; j_call: TRBJ1-2; cdr3_aa: CSVGYRGGYGYTF; cdr3_nt: TGCAGCGTCGGCTACAGGGGAGGCTATGGCTACACCTTC
v_call: TRBV28; d_call: .; clone_size: .; j_call: TRBJ1-1; cdr3_aa: CASHDMGSWAVRDNTEAFF; cdr3_nt: TGTGCCAGCCACGACATGGGCTCTTGGGCTGTGAGGGATAACACTGAAGCTTTCTTT
v_call: TRBV7-9; d_call: .; clone_size: .; j_call: TRBJ1-2; cdr3_aa: CASSLALGYGYTF; cdr3_nt: TGTGCCAGCAGCTTAGCGCTAGGCTATGGCTACACCTTC
v_call: TRBV20-1; d_call: .; clone_size: .; j_call: TRBJ2-1; cdr3_aa: CSATTQNEQFF; cdr3_nt: TGCAGTGCCACGACTCAAAATGAGCAGTTCTTC
v_call: TRBV10-3; d_call: TRBD2; clone_size: .; j_call: TRBJ2-3; cdr3_aa: CAISEISWAGVSTDTQYF; cdr3_nt: TGTGCCATCAGTGAAATTTCGTGGGCGGGGGTAAGCACAGATACGCAGTATTTT
v_call: TRBV19; d_call: .; clone_size: few; j_call: TRBJ1-5; cdr3_aa: CASSRGDNQPQHF; cdr3_nt: TGTGCCAGTAGTAGGGGGGATAATCAGCCCCAGCATTTT
v_call: TRBV9; d_call: TRBD2; clone_size: .; j_call: TRBJ2-3; cdr3_aa: CASSVETSGVDTQYF; cdr3_nt: TGTGCCAGCAGCGTAGAAACTAGCGGGGTGGATACGCAGTATTTT
v_call: TRBV4-1; d_call: .; clone_size: many; j_call: TRBJ2-7; cdr3_aa: CASSQDLIGGIVYEQYF; cdr3_nt: TGCGCCAGCAGCCAAGATCTCATCGGAGGGATTGTTTACGAGCAGTACTTC
v_call: TRBV11-2; d_call: TRBD1; clone_size: .; j_call: TRBJ1-6; cdr3_aa: CASSLQGGQKAPLHF; cdr3_nt: TGTGCCAGCAGCTTACAGGGGGGCCAAAAGGCACCCCTCCACTTT
v_call: TRBV2; d_call: .; clone_size: .; j_call: TRBJ2-5; cdr3_aa: CASEGSQGGETQYF; cdr3_nt: TGTGCCAGCGAGGGGTCCCAAGGGGGAGAGACCCAGTACTTC
v_call: TRBV11-3; d_call: .; clone_size: .; j_call: TRBJ2-5; cdr3_aa: CASSAGTVKETQYF; cdr3_nt: TGTGCCAGCAGCGCGGGGACGGTAAAAGAGACCCAGTACTTC
v_call: TRBV7-9; d_call: TRBD1; clone_size: .; j_call: TRBJ2-5; cdr3_aa: CASSFGTGGGETQYF; cdr3_nt: TGTGCCAGCAGCTTCGGGACAGGGGGCGGAGAGACCCAGTACTTC
v_call: TRBV18; d_call: .; clone_size: .; j_call: TRBJ1-5; cdr3_aa: CASSQGSGNQPQHF; cdr3_nt: TGTGCCAGCTCACAGGGCTCGGGAAATCAGCCCCAGCATTTT
v_call: TRBV6-5; d_call: .; clone_size: few; j_call: TRBJ2-7; cdr3_aa: CASSLDGQSSYEQYF; cdr3_nt: TGTGCCAGCAGCTTGGACGGACAAAGCTCCTACGAGCAGTACTTC
v_call: TRBV28; d_call: TRBD1; clone_size: few; j_call: TRBJ2-3; cdr3_aa: CASTRTGDTDTQYF; cdr3_nt: TGTGCCAGCACCCGGACAGGGGACACAGATACGCAGTATTTT
v_call: TRBV28; d_call: .; clone_size: .; j_call: TRBJ2-1; cdr3_aa: CASSLIGQGSYNEQFF; cdr3_nt: TGTGCCAGCAGTTTAATAGGGCAGGGGTCCTACAATGAGCAGTTCTTC
v_call: TRBV7-2; d_call: .; clone_size: .; j_call: TRBJ2-3; cdr3_aa: CASSLTRGTDTQYF; cdr3_nt: TGTGCCAGCAGCTTGACCCGGGGAACAGATACGCAGTATTTT
v_call: TRBV5-1; d_call: .; clone_size: few; j_call: TRBJ1-2; cdr3_aa: CASSLVSGDGYTF; cdr3_nt: TGCGCCAGCAGCTTGGTATCAGGGGATGGCTACACCTTC
v_call: TRBV2; d_call: TRBD1; clone_size: .; j_call: TRBJ1-4; cdr3_aa: CASSESGQGNEKLFF; cdr3_nt: TGTGCCAGCAGTGAAAGCGGACAGGGCAATGAAAAACTGTTTTTT
v_call: TRBV5-5; d_call: .; clone_size: .; j_call: TRBJ2-7; cdr3_aa: CASSSTWVSEQYF; cdr3_nt: TGTGCCAGCAGCTCGACATGGGTTAGCGAGCAGTACTTC
v_call: TRBV6-5; d_call: TRBD2; clone_size: .; j_call: TRBJ2-7; cdr3_aa: CASSYLAGPYEQYF; cdr3_nt: TGTGCCAGCAGTTACCTAGCGGGGCCCTACGAGCAGTACTTC
v_call: TRBV30; d_call: TRBD1; clone_size: .; j_call: TRBJ2-6; cdr3_aa: CAWGDRISGANVLTF; cdr3_nt: TGTGCCTGGGGGGACAGAATCTCTGGGGCCAACGTCCTGACTTTC
v_call: TRBV11-2; d_call: .; clone_size: once; j_call: TRBJ2-5; cdr3_aa: CASSLAEETQYF; cdr3_nt: TGTGCCAGCAGCTTAGCCGAAGAGACCCAGTACTTC
v_call: TRBV27; d_call: .; clone_size: few; j_call: TRBJ1-4; cdr3_aa: CASSRTGTNEKLFF; cdr3_nt: TGTGCCAGCAGCAGAACCGGGACTAATGAAAAACTGTTTTTT
v_call: TRBV9; d_call: TRBD1; clone_size: few; j_call: TRBJ2-7; cdr3_aa: CASSGGTGRYEQYF; cdr3_nt: TGTGCCAGCAGCGGGGGGACAGGGCGATACGAGCAGTACTTC
v_call: TRBV25-1; d_call: .; clone_size: .; j_call: TRBJ1-1; cdr3_aa: CASRGEKAFF; cdr3_nt: TGTGCCAGCAGGGGCGAAAAAGCTTTCTTT
v_call: TRBV10-3; d_call: .; clone_size: .; j_call: TRBJ1-2; cdr3_aa: CAISGSGYGYTF; cdr3_nt: TGTGCCATCAGCGGGTCCGGCTATGGCTACACCTTC
v_call: TRBV4-1; d_call: TRBD2; clone_size: .; j_call: TRBJ2-1; cdr3_aa: CASSQRGGVTSYNEQFF; cdr3_nt: TGCGCCAGCAGCCAGCGCGGGGGGGTTACCTCCTACAATGAGCAGTTCTTC
v_call: TRBV19; d_call: .; clone_size: .; j_call: TRBJ1-2; cdr3_aa: CASSITNYGYTF; cdr3_nt: TGTGCCAGTAGTATCACTAACTATGGCTACACCTTC
v_call: TRBV11-2; d_call: TRBD1; clone_size: once; j_call: TRBJ2-7; cdr3_aa: CASSSWDSSYEQYF; cdr3_nt: TGTGCCAGCAGCTCGTGGGACAGTTCCTACGAGCAGTACTTC
v_call: TRBV5-1; d_call: TRBD1; clone_size: .; j_call: TRBJ1-5; cdr3_aa: CASSVGTGGQPQHF; cdr3_nt: TGCGCCAGCAGCGTCGGGACAGGGGGGCAGCCCCAGCATTTT
v_call: TRBV7-9; d_call: TRBD2; clone_size: .; j_call: TRBJ2-3; cdr3_aa: CASSPKRGSTDTQYF; cdr3_nt: TGTGCCAGCAGCCCCAAGCGGGGCAGCACAGATACGCAGTATTTT
v_call: TRBV18; d_call: TRBD1; clone_size: .; j_call: TRBJ1-2; cdr3_aa: CASSPPGQAGPNYGYTF; cdr3_nt: TGTGCCAGCTCACCACCGGGACAGGCGGGTCCGAACTATGGCTACACCTTC
v_call: TRBV18; d_call: .; clone_size: .; j_call: TRBJ2-6; cdr3_aa: CASSPVDGANVLTF; cdr3_nt: TGTGCCAGCTCACCAGTAGATGGGGCCAACGTCCTGACTTTC
v_call: TRBV7-9; d_call: .; clone_size: .; j_call: TRBJ1-1; cdr3_aa: CASSLGQANTEAFF; cdr3_nt: TGTGCCAGCAGCTTAGGACAGGCGAACACTGAAGCTTTCTTT
v_call: TRBV9; d_call: TRBD2; clone_size: .; j_call: TRBJ2-1; cdr3_aa: CASSALAGGDNEQFF; cdr3_nt: TGTGCCAGCAGCGCTCTAGCGGGGGGGGACAATGAGCAGTTCTTC
v_call: TRBV5-1; d_call: TRBD2; clone_size: .; j_call: TRBJ2-3; cdr3_aa: CASSLLASGGASDTQYF; cdr3_nt: TGCGCCAGCAGCTTGCTGGCTAGCGGGGGGGCCTCAGATACGCAGTATTTT